Below are 29 T cell receptor beta chains sequenced from a single sample in a study of tumor-infiltrating lymphocytes in primary liver carcinoma. DNA and RNA were both co-extracted from approximately 20-30 mg of bulk tissue that had not been sorted. TCR beta cDNA was prepared out of 500 ng total RNA by means of a constant-region primer. Slightly modified ARM-PCR served as the procedure for the TCR beta libraries. These libraries came from three rounds of nested multiplex PCR. Primers for the first two PCR rounds were TRBV1-TRBV30 forward primers and a C-beta reverse primer (roughly 10 cycles per round). One entry per CDR3 protein, called by TCRdb with MiXCR from the multiplex PCR reads. The data show approximately 190,000 distinct CDR3 sequences, 85% seen once. The source material was tumor tissue from primary liver carcinoma. Receptors originate from a man between 40 and 49 years old with primary liver carcinoma and hepatitis B virus infection.

As concerns this clonotype: One end of the junction is discordant with germline, which a read error may explain. V and J are TRBV4-2 and TRBJ2-5, with TRBD1 identical over 8 bases. CDR1 and CDR2 from the germline V gene are LGHNA and YNFKEQ. There are 16 residues in the CDR3. The CDR3 DNA reads TGTGCCAGCAGCCAAGAGGGGGCAGGGGGCCAAGAGACCCGGTACTTC. This codes for CASSQEGAGGQETRYF.

As for this clonotype: A junction end diverges from the germline sequence, so it may reflect a read error. V gene TRBV6-5 combines with J gene TRBJ2-1; no clear D gene. The CDR3 loop spans 13 amino acids. CDR1 is MNHEY and CDR2 is SVGAGI in the germline V gene. The CDR3 region is CASSYAVLNDQFF. For the CDR3, the DNA is TGTGCCAGCAGTTACGCTGTATTAAATGACCAGTTCTTC.

The sample holds one count of this clonotype. The junction departs from the called germline gene at one end, perhaps through a read error. This chain links TRBV29-1 with TRBJ2-5; 10 bases are a match to TRBD1. CDR1 and CDR2 (germline): SQVTM, ANQGSEA. The CDR3 consists of 15 residues. CDR3 bases: TGCAGCGTCCCAGTCCCGGGACAGGGGATTGAGACCCAGGACTTC. Protein sequence: CSVPVPGQGIETQDF.

This clonotype was seen once. One end of the junction fails to match germline, which may point to a read error. This sequence joins TRBV5-4 and TRBJ2-7, with D unresolved. CDR3 length: 12 amino acids. Germline V gene lookup returns CDR1 SGHNT and CDR2 YYREEE (reference sequence). This CDR3 reads CASSQDVGYKCF. In DNA, the CDR3 is TGTGCCAGCAGTCAAGATGTGGGGTATAAGTGCTTC.

This clonotype was seen only once. The CDR3 does not close with the conserved phenylalanine or tryptophan, likely indicating a read error. The gene calls are TRBV4-3 and TRBJ2-3; either TRBD1 or TRBD2 may supply D (7 bases each). Germline CDR1 is LGHNA and CDR2 is YSLEER. The CDR3 spans 15 residues. CDR3 nucleotide sequence: TGCACCGGCAGCCGCCGACAGGGAGGGACAGTTACGCAGTATTAT. Encoded protein: CTGSRRQGGTVTQYY.

Details on this clonotype: The CDR3 ends on some other residue instead of the conserved phenylalanine or tryptophan, so this is likely a read error. V gene TRBV12-3 or TRBV12-4 combines with J gene TRBJ2-2; D is possibly TRBD1 (5 bases). The CDR3 is 14 residues long. CDR3 DNA sequence: TGTGCCAGCATGGAGACAGCGAACACTGGGGAGCTGTTTTCT. Amino acid sequence: CASMETANTGELFS.

For this clonotype: The junction differs from germline at one of its ends, possibly a read error. CDR3 protein: CASSLRGQLASADAQYF. The CDR3 region has the DNA TGTGCAAGCAGTTTACGGGGCCAACTAGCGTCCGCCGATGCGCAGTATTTT. The gene calls are TRBV12-3 or TRBV12-4 and TRBJ2-3; 7 bases align to TRBD2. This CDR3 region has 17 residues.

As for this clonotype: The junction differs from germline at one of its ends, possibly a read error. The chain recombines TRBV11-1 with TRBJ2-4; 13 nucleotides agree with TRBD2. Germline V lookup: CDR1 SGHAT, CDR2 FQDESV (reference sequence). The CDR3 is made up of 17 amino acids. The CDR3 reads CASSLPGTSGTKITQYF. CDR3 DNA sequence: TGTGCCAGCAGCCTTCCCGGGACTAGCGGGACCAAAATCACTCAGTACTTT.

The V and J genes are TRBV11-2 and TRBJ2-3; TRBD2 aligns across 7 bases. The CDR3 is 16 residues long. Trimming took 3 bases from V and 5 from J; bases not matched to a gene: 11. Germline V lookup: CDR1 SGHAT, CDR2 FQNNGV. The CDR3 DNA sequence: TGTGCCAGCAGCTTCCTCGCGGGAGCACTCGGAGATACGCAGTATTTT. It translates to CASSFLAGALGDTQYF.

Many counts were recorded for this clonotype. The chain joins TRBV28 to TRBJ2-1, with 10 bases aligning to TRBD1. Germline V lookup: CDR1 MDHEN, CDR2 SYDVKM. The CDR3 is made up of 17 amino acids. V was clipped by 6 bases and J by 2 bases; unmatched bases: 10. The CDR3 loop is CASRPPAGQGAYNEQFF. DNA for the CDR3: TGTGCCAGCAGACCCCCCGCCGGACAGGGGGCCTACAATGAGCAGTTCTTC.

Note on this clonotype: The junction departs from germline at one end; a sequencing error may be responsible. This chain links TRBV5-4 with TRBJ1-1; D gene ambiguous. The CDR3 has 13 amino acids. From germline, CDR1 is SGHNT and CDR2 YYREEE (reference sequence). CDR3 sequence (DNA): TGTGCCAGCAGAATAAGGTTGAACACTGAAGCTTACTTT. Translating gives CASRIRLNTEAYF.

The gene calls are TRBV12-3 or TRBV12-4 and TRBJ2-5, with 7 bases that match TRBD1. The CDR3 extends over 14 amino acids. J gave up 14 bases and V 11 bases, and 23 bases lay outside the gene matches. CDR3 nucleotide sequence: TGTGCCTGCGCTCAGGGACAGTCCCAAGAGATCCAATACTTC. Translated: CACAQGQSQEIQYF.

Concerning this clonotype itself: At one boundary the junction diverges from the germline segment, which might be a read error. V usage is TRBV4-3 and J usage is TRBJ1-6; 8 nucleotides match TRBD1. The CDR3 totals 16 residues. Germline CDR1 reads LGHNA; CDR2 reads YSLEER. This chain's CDR3 is CASSSLDRGRNSPLHF. The CDR3 DNA is TGTGCCAGCAGCTCCTTAGACAGGGGAAGAAATTCACCCCTCCACTTT.

There are many counts of this clonotype. The chain uses TRBV7-6 and TRBJ2-1; the match to TRBD2 covers 8 bases. The CDR3 is 15 residues long. V lost 5 bases, J lost 5 bases, and 8 bases stayed unmatched. CDR1 and CDR2 from the germline V gene are SGHVS and FNYEAQ. CDR3 sequence (DNA): TGTGCCAGCAGCCTTAGCGGGACTGGCGACAATGAGCAGTTCTTC. It encodes CASSLSGTGDNEQFF.

Turning to this clonotype: Germline and junction disagree at one end, which may indicate a read error. V usage is TRBV29-1 and J usage is TRBJ2-1; 9 positions match TRBD2. The CDR3 runs 14 residues. From germline, CDR1 is SQVTM and CDR2 ANQGSEA. CDR3 DNA: TGCAGCGTTGGGACTAGCGCGTCATACAATAAGCAGTTCTTC. Amino acid sequence: CSVGTSASYNKQFF.

As concerns this clonotype: The conserved phenylalanine or tryptophan normally closing the CDR3 is absent here, so this likely arose from a read error. This sequence joins TRBV6-1 and TRBJ2-7; 14 nucleotides line up with TRBD2. The CDR3 covers 15 residues. Germline V CDR1 and CDR2: MNHNS, SASEGT. The CDR3: CVSSEGTSGSYKQYY. In nucleotides, the CDR3 is TGTGTCAGCAGTGAAGGGACTAGCGGGAGTTACAAGCAGTACTAC.

The chain employs TRBV6-6 and TRBJ1-1; 7 bases match TRBD1. The V gene end was trimmed by 7 bases and the J gene end by 1 base; junction bases not matched to a gene: 6. The CDR3 length is 14 residues. From germline, CDR1 is MNHNY and CDR2 SVGAGI (reference sequence). CDR3 nucleotides: TGTGCCAGCAACACAGGGGCTGGGAACACTGAAGCTTTCTTT. It codes for CASNTGAGNTEAFF.

This chain connects TRBV29-1 to TRBJ2-2; tentative D call: TRBD2 (5 bases). With 8 bases removed from V and 2 bases from J, the gap between germline ends came to 15 bases. CDR1 and CDR2 (germline): SQVTM, ANQGSEA. This CDR3 spans 14 amino acids. The CDR3 coding sequence is TGCAGCACCCAAGGACTGGGTAACACCGGGGAGCTGTTTTTT. This codes for CSTQGLGNTGELFF.

The CDR3: CASTQSPSAKYKQYF. The CDR3, as DNA: TGCGCCAGCACCCAGTCTCCTAGTGCCAAATACAAGCAGTACTTC. The chain is built from TRBV5-1 and TRBJ2-7; D ambiguous. V was trimmed by 6 bases and J by 8 bases, leaving 24 bases between them. This CDR3 contains 15 residues. Germline assignment: CDR1 SGHRS and CDR2 YFSETQ.

A word on this clonotype: The junction departs from germline at one end; a sequencing error may be responsible. V usage is TRBV6-2 or TRBV6-3 and J usage is TRBJ2-1; 8 bases fit TRBD2. The length of the CDR3 is 14 residues. Germline lookup yields CDR1 MNHEY and CDR2 SVGEGT. The CDR3, as DNA: TGTGGCAGCAGTTACCCCATAGCGGGAAATGAGGAGTTCTTC. It is translated as CGSSYPIAGNEEFF.

As regards this clonotype: One junction end disagrees with the germline gene, perhaps due to a read error. The chain recombines TRBV4-3 with TRBJ2-7, with D perhaps matching TRBD1 or TRBD2 (6 bases each). The CDR3 spans 15 residues. Germline V lookup: CDR1 LGHNA, CDR2 YSLEER. CDR3 sequence: CTSSQDRGVGDEQYF. CDR3 DNA: TGCACCAGCAGCCAAGATAGGGGGGTGGGAGATGAGCAGTACTTC.

Turning to this clonotype: This sequence may be a read error, since a much larger clone differs from it by one base. The chain joins TRBV12-3 or TRBV12-4 to TRBJ2-1; D uncertain. This CDR3 region has 13 residues. The CDR3 region is CVSSFNHGYEQFF. Here the CDR3 DNA reads TGTGTCAGCAGTTTCAATCACGGATATGAGCAGTTCTTC.

This clonotype has just one count. Mismatch with germline at one junction end may stem from a read error. The rearrangement uses TRBV12-3 or TRBV12-4 and TRBJ1-1; possible D gene TRBD1, 5 bases. This CDR3 is built from 13 residues. This CDR3 is CTSSSSGLTEAFF. DNA of the CDR3: TGTACCAGCAGCTCATCAGGGTTGACTGAAGCTTTCTTT.

The V and J genes are TRBV29-1 and TRBJ2-7; a possible D gene is TRBD2 (5 bases). Per the germline V gene, CDR1 is SQVTM and CDR2 is ANQGSEA. CDR3 length: 15 residues. The V end lost 4 bases, the J end lost 3 bases, and 19 bases lay between the germline ends. CDR3 protein: CSVGDPGGSYYEQYF. The CDR3 DNA follows: TGCAGCGTTGGAGATCCAGGAGGTAGCTACTACGAGCAGTACTTC.

This clonotype was counted a single time. The chain uses TRBV25-1 and TRBJ2-5; 7 positions agree with TRBD1. The CDR3 has 23 amino acids. V lost 2 bases and J lost 2; bases outside the gene matches: 29. Germline assignment: CDR1 MGHDK and CDR2 SYGVNS. CDR3 residues: CASSEQYRVWTGSFVGIQETQYF. CDR3 sequence (DNA): TGTGCCAGCAGTGAACAATATCGAGTATGGACAGGCTCCTTCGTGGGAATACAAGAGACCCAGTACTTC.

Turning to this clonotype: Germline and junction disagree at one end, which may indicate a read error. This chain uses TRBV4-3 with TRBJ2-3; D gene unclear. The CDR3 consists of 16 residues. Germline CDR1 is LGHNA and CDR2 is YSLEER. The CDR3: CASSQDGPLSTDMQYF. The DNA for the CDR3 is TGCGCCAGCAGCCAAGATGGTCCACTTAGCACAGATATGCAGTATTTT.

As to this clonotype: No conserved phenylalanine or tryptophan ends this CDR3, so it is likely a read error. V usage is TRBV5-4 and J usage is TRBJ2-1, with a weak D call TRBD2 (7 bases). Germline assignment: CDR1 SGHNT and CDR2 YYREEE (reference sequence). This CDR3 contains 18 residues. V lost 4 bases to trimming and J lost 6 bases, with 26 bases between them. The CDR3 protein is CASSPGDKAGTGRNEQFV. The CDR3 nucleotides are TGTGCCAGCAGCCCGGGGGACAAAGCGGGAACGGGGCGCAATGAGCAGTTCGTC.

In DNA, the CDR3 is TGTGCCAGGAGTTTTCCCGGGACTAGCGAGACCAAAAATATTGAGTACTTC. This encodes CARSFPGTSETKNIEYF. The chain employs TRBV11-1 and TRBJ2-4; TRBD2 agrees at 10 bases. The CDR3 totals 17 residues. V dropped 9 bases and J dropped 14; count of bases not matched to a gene: 25. Germline loops: CDR1 SGHAT, CDR2 FQDESV (reference sequence).

Details on this clonotype: At one boundary the junction diverges from the germline segment, which might be a read error. J is TRBJ2-7 and V is TRBV11-1; the D gene could be TRBD1 or TRBD2 (5 bases each). The length of the CDR3 is 13 residues. Germline V gives CDR1 SGHAT, CDR2 FQDESV (reference sequence). CDR3 region: CASSLGLTREHYF. The CDR3 nucleotides read TGTGCCAGCAGCTTGGGGCTAACAAGGGAGCACTACTTC.